The next 9 T cell receptor beta chains were all read from a single sample in a study of control samples from healthy donors and cancer patients (dated by TCRdb to the early 2020s). Libraries were prepared through the immunoSEQ multiplex PCR assay. TCRdb mirrors the immuneACCESS table, restricted to in-frame sequences. Some clones are absent from its copies; in checked studies, under half trace to an unresolved V gene, and the reason for the others is unknown. Across this sample there are roughly 100,000 clones, with around nine tenths seen only once. The ten most abundant clones make up 7.8% of the sample. Sequenced input: blood. These receptors were taken from a young man in good health.

This chain uses TRBV14 with TRBJ2-1; no firm D call. V dropped 0 bases and J dropped 7 bases, with 13 bases sitting between them. The CDR3 sequence is 15 residues long. The germline V gene encodes CDR1 SGHDN and CDR2 FVKESK. CDR3 nucleotides: TGTGCCAGCAGCCAAGATCTTCCTAGAGGAAATGAGCAGTTCTTC. Protein product: CASSQDLPRGNEQFF. Full variable domain (rest looked up from reference TRBV14 and TRBJ2-1): EAGVTQFPSHSVIEKGQTVTLRCDPISGHDNLYWYRRVMGKEIKFLLHFVKESKQDESGMPNNRFLAERTGGTYSTLKVQPAELEDSGVYFCASSQDLPRGNEQFFGPGTRLTVL.

The chain recombines TRBV6-6 with TRBJ2-7; D remains ambiguous. V shed 5 bases and J shed 0 bases, with 14 bases lying between them. The CDR3 totals 15 residues. CDR1 and CDR2 from the germline V gene are MNHNY and SVGAGI (reference sequence). CDR3 region: CASSRSGYSSYEQYF. CDR3 in DNA: TGTGCCAGCAGTCGTTCAGGCTATAGCTCCTACGAGCAGTACTTC.

This rearrangement joins TRBV12-3 or TRBV12-4 to TRBJ1-1, with a tentative D call TRBD1 (5 bases). V was trimmed by 7 bases and J by 5 bases, leaving 14 bases between them. The CDR3 is 13 residues long. CDR3: CASTTYQGTEAFF. CDR3 nucleotide sequence: TGTGCCAGCACCACTTATCAGGGTACTGAAGCTTTCTTT.

Only a few counts were recorded for this clone. The V and J genes are TRBV3-1 (or the pseudogene TRBV3-2) and TRBJ1-2; D not certain. Between the trimmed V and J ends, which lost 0 bases and 5 bases, there was a span of 10 bases. The CDR3 is made up of 14 amino acids. In germline, CDR1 is LGHDT, CDR2 YNNKEL (reference sequence). CDR3 in DNA: TGTGCCAGCAGCCAAGAAAGGGTTGGATATGGCTACACCTTC. It encodes CASSQERVGYGYTF.

This clone was seen only a few times. This sequence joins TRBV5-4 and TRBJ2-7; unclear D gene. The CDR3 runs to 13 residues. The germline gives CDR1 SGHNT, CDR2 YYREEE (reference sequence). V lost 0 bases to trimming and J lost 3 bases, with 7 bases between them. The CDR3 sequence is CASSLGADYEQYF. CDR3 coding DNA: TGTGCCAGCAGCTTGGGTGCGGACTACGAGCAGTACTTC.

The chain joins TRBV9 to TRBJ1-2, with 9 bases identical to TRBD1. J gave up 5 bases and V 5 bases, and 7 bases lay outside the gene matches. Germline CDR1 and CDR2: SGDLS and YYNGEE. The CDR3 is 14 amino acids. CDR3 bases: TGTGCCAGCAGGACACAGGGGGCTGGGTATGGCTACACCTTC. This codes for CASRTQGAGYGYTF.

This chain links TRBV7-9 with TRBJ2-1; D is perhaps TRBD2 (6 bases). The CDR3 is made up of 15 amino acids. Germline V CDR1 and CDR2: SEHNR, FQNEAQ (reference sequence). Trimming cost V 7 bases and J 6 bases, with 19 bases left between them. As DNA, the CDR3 is TGTGCCAGCACAATCTCGGGAGAGAACCTCAATGAGCAGTTCTTC. It encodes CASTISGENLNEQFF.

The chain joins TRBV7-2 to TRBJ2-6, with 10 bases lining up with TRBD2. The CDR3 has 19 amino acids. With 5 bases clipped from V and 0 bases from J, the junction kept 10 bases outside the gene matches. The germline CDR1 and CDR2 sequences are SGHTA and FQGNSA. The CDR3 DNA follows: TGTGCCAGCAGCCCCAACCCCCTAGCGGGGGCCTCTGGGGCCAACGTCCTGACTTTC. It translates to CASSPNPLAGASGANVLTF.

This rearrangement joins TRBV7-9 to TRBJ2-7; D remains ambiguous. V was shortened by 0 bases and J by 4 bases, with 10 bases between the two germline ends. CDR1 is SEHNR and CDR2 is FQNEAQ in the germline V gene (reference sequence). CDR3 length equals 14 residues. The CDR3 sequence: CASSLASTFYEQYV. For the CDR3, the DNA is TGTGCCAGCAGCTTAGCGAGCACCTTTTACGAGCAGTACGTC.